Below, 28 T cell receptor beta chains from the same sample are listed, as sequenced in a study of immune evolution from preneoplasia to lung adenocarcinoma. TCRdb's table, derived via immunoSEQ multiplex PCR, lists solely in-frame clones and lacks some. The sample includes more than 7,000 clones, roughly four fifths of them seen just once. Source material: FFPE lung adenocarcinoma in situ tissue. These receptor sequences come from a person between 70 and 80 years old with lung adenocarcinoma.

This clone showed up just a few times. The rearrangement links TRBV6-1 to TRBJ2-2; D might be TRBD1 or TRBD2, each matching 5 bases. The CDR3 runs 14 residues. Germline V gene data show CDR1 as MNHNS and CDR2 as SASEGT. V gave up 10 bases and J gave up 0 bases, with 12 bases separating them. CDR3 protein: CANRDGPNTGELFF. CDR3 nucleotide sequence: TGTGCCAACCGGGACGGCCCGAACACCGGGGAGCTGTTTTTT.

This chain joins TRBV29-1 and TRBJ1-2; 9 nucleotides match TRBD1. This CDR3 contains 15 residues. CDR1 SQVTM and CDR2 ANQGSEA come from the germline V gene. Unmatched junction bases numbered 12, after V lost 6 bases and J lost 4 bases. The CDR3 protein is CSVKAGQGLVYGYTF. The CDR3 DNA reads as TGCAGCGTAAAAGCGGGACAGGGATTAGTCTATGGCTACACCTTC.

The chain is built from TRBV4-1 and TRBJ2-5, with D perhaps TRBD1 (7 bases). The CDR3 has 15 amino acids. Trimming took off 4 bases at V and 1 base at J, with 13 bases between the two ends. Per germline, CDR1 MGHRA and CDR2 YSYEKL. This chain's CDR3 is CASSRGQGGQETQYF. In nucleotides, the CDR3 is TGCGCCAGCAGCCGCGGCCAGGGGGGCCAAGAGACCCAGTACTTC.

This clone was seen once. This rearrangement joins TRBV4-2 to TRBJ1-2, with no clear D. The CDR3 runs to 14 residues. Germline loops: CDR1 LGHNA, CDR2 YNFKEQ. With 2 bases removed from V and 5 bases from J, the gap between germline ends came to 12 bases. The chain's CDR3 is CASSQLGQEYGYTF. DNA of the CDR3: TGTGCCAGCAGCCAATTAGGGCAAGAATATGGCTACACCTTC.

The V call is TRBV29-1, the J call TRBJ2-2; D assignment may be TRBD1 or TRBD2 (5 bases each). Germline V gives CDR1 SQVTM, CDR2 ANQGSEA. V was pared by 3 bases and J by 1 base, with 18 bases between. The CDR3 has 17 amino acids. The CDR3 sequence: CSVEDRDPYLNTGELFF. The CDR3 DNA reads TGCAGCGTTGAGGACCGGGACCCTTATTTGAACACCGGGGAGCTGTTTTTT.

The chain joins TRBV5-1 to TRBJ2-3; 7 bases line up with TRBD2. V lost 3 bases to trimming and J lost 0 bases; unmatched junction nucleotides: 13. Looked up from germline, CDR1 is SGHRS and CDR2 is YFSETQ. The CDR3 sequence is 18 residues long. CDR3 residues: CASSYSPLAASSTDTQYF. The CDR3 nucleotides read TGCGCCAGCAGCTACTCGCCCCTAGCGGCCAGCAGCACAGATACGCAGTATTTT.

This clone has a single count. The chain employs TRBV7-9 and TRBJ1-5; no reliable D call. V gave up 0 bases and J gave up 7 bases, with 16 bases separating them. CDR1 is SEHNR and CDR2 is FQNEAQ in the germline V gene (reference sequence). The CDR3 has 16 amino acids. CDR3 in amino acids: CASSLAQAGSHQPQHF. The CDR3 DNA sequence: TGTGCCAGCAGCTTAGCTCAGGCAGGATCGCACCAGCCCCAGCATTTT. The whole variable domain, remainder taken from reference TRBV7-9 and TRBJ1-5, is DTGVSQNPRHKITKRGQNVTFRCDPISEHNRLYWYRQTLGQGPEFLTYFQNEAQLEKSRLLSDRFSAERPKGSFSTLEIQRTEQGDSAMYLCASSLAQAGSHQPQHFGDGTRLSIL.

This clone has more than one count but fewer than ten. The chain employs TRBV5-1 and TRBJ1-4, with D possibly being TRBD1 (5 bases). CDR3 length equals 14 residues. Trimming removed 5 bases from V and 3 bases from J, with 11 bases in between. Germline assignment: CDR1 SGHRS and CDR2 YFSETQ. For the CDR3, the DNA is TGCGCCAGCAGGAGGGGCGGATCTAATGAAAAACTGTTTTTT. Residues: CASRRGGSNEKLFF.

The rearrangement joins TRBV19 to TRBJ2-6; 8 nucleotides match TRBD1. Germline trimming cut 5 bases from V and 0 bases from J; bases unmatched to any gene: 12. Germline V lookup: CDR1 LNHDA, CDR2 SQIVND (reference sequence). The CDR3 has 19 residues. The CDR3: CASSRFPGQAYSGANVLTF. The CDR3 DNA reads TGTGCCAGTAGTCGATTTCCGGGACAGGCTTACTCTGGGGCCAACGTCCTGACTTTC.

This chain links TRBV11-2 with TRBJ1-4, with 9 bases matching TRBD1. V lost 1 base, J lost 5 bases, and 2 bases stayed unmatched. Germline lookup yields CDR1 SGHAT and CDR2 FQNNGV. This CDR3 spans 15 amino acids. The CDR3 DNA reads as TGTGCCAGCAGCTTAGTGACAGGGGGGAATGAAAAACTGTTTTTT. It is translated as CASSLVTGGNEKLFF.

V gene TRBV20-1 combines with J gene TRBJ1-1; D not certain. The germline V gene has CDR1 DFQATT and CDR2 SNEGSKA (reference sequence). The V and J ends lost 2 bases and 8 bases respectively, with 9 bases between them. CDR3 length equals 11 residues. CDR3 region: CSARHRQEAFF. CDR3 coding DNA: TGCAGTGCTAGACATCGGCAGGAAGCTTTCTTT.

This clone turned up a few times. The chain is built from TRBV25-1 and TRBJ2-2; D is ambiguous. This CDR3 spans 12 amino acids. Germline CDR1 and CDR2: MGHDK and SYGVNS. The V gene lost 6 bases and the J gene lost 4 bases, with 6 bases spanning the gap. The DNA of the CDR3 is TGTGCCAGCAGCTCCCTCACCGGGGAGCTGTTTTTT. This translates into CASSSLTGELFF.

The chain couples TRBV6-5 to TRBJ1-2; tentative D call: TRBD1 (6 bases). This CDR3 region has 13 residues. Looked up from germline, CDR1 is MNHEY and CDR2 is SVGAGI. V dropped 5 bases and J dropped 9 bases, with 16 bases sitting between them. The CDR3 loop is CASSSGGSRRYTF. As DNA, the CDR3 is TGTGCCAGCAGTAGCGGGGGCAGTAGGCGCTACACCTTC.

The chain is built from TRBV2 and TRBJ2-7; no reliable D call. V lost 4 bases, J lost 3 bases, and 10 bases lay in between. The V gene's germline CDR1 is SNHLY and CDR2 FYNNEI. The CDR3 extends over 13 amino acids. The CDR3 region has the DNA TGTGCCAGCAGTGTAATTTCAGGCTACGAGCAGTACTTC. Translation: CASSVISGYEQYF.

The rearrangement joins TRBV11-1 to TRBJ1-2; 9 bases agree with TRBD1. Germline CDR1 reads SGHAT; CDR2 reads FQDESV (reference sequence). This CDR3 region has 14 residues. J lost 8 bases, V lost 5 bases, and 9 bases had no gene match. The chain's CDR3 is CASSHSDRGAGYTF. In nucleotides, the CDR3 is TGTGCCAGCAGCCACTCGGACAGGGGTGCCGGCTACACCTTC.

The gene calls are TRBV10-3 and TRBJ1-3; 8 bases fit TRBD1. V lost 10 bases, J lost 2 bases, and 4 bases stayed unmatched. CDR3 length equals 13 residues. Per germline, CDR1 ENHRY and CDR2 SYGVKD. The CDR3 spells CATQQGAGNTIYF. The CDR3, as DNA: TGTGCCACTCAACAGGGGGCTGGAAACACCATATATTTT.

V gene TRBV5-4 combines with J gene TRBJ1-2; maybe TRBD1 (5 bases). CDR3 size: 13 residues. Germline CDR1 reads SGHNT; CDR2 reads YYREEE (reference sequence). The ends were cut back, 0 bases at V and 7 bases at J, with 10 bases in the middle. The CDR3 DNA follows: TGTGCCAGCAGCTTGGGAGGGGTGAGTGGCTACACCTTC. Residues: CASSLGGVSGYTF.

A single count supports this clone. The V call is TRBV4-2, the J call TRBJ2-3; D remains ambiguous. This CDR3 comprises 16 residues. The V gene lost 6 bases and the J gene lost 3 bases, with 19 bases spanning the gap. CDR1 and CDR2 (germline): LGHNA, YNFKEQ. The CDR3 coding sequence is TGTGCCAGCAGTCCGACGGCCGATAGAGGTACAGATACGCAGTATTTT. Amino acids: CASSPTADRGTDTQYF.

This rearrangement joins TRBV7-8 to TRBJ2-3, with 7 nucleotides matching TRBD2. The germline V gene encodes CDR1 SGHVS and CDR2 FQNEAQ. The V gene end was trimmed by 5 bases and the J gene end by 2 bases; junction bases not matched to a gene: 7. This CDR3 contains 15 residues. CDR3 protein: CASSEIAGPTDTQYF. The DNA for the CDR3 is TGTGCCAGCAGCGAAATAGCGGGTCCCACAGATACGCAGTATTTT.

The chain carries TRBV27 and TRBJ2-7; 10 positions agree with TRBD2. CDR3 size: 15 residues. V trimming: 7 bases; J trimming: 1 base; junction bases outside the gene matches: 7. Per germline, CDR1 MNHEY and CDR2 SMNVEV (reference sequence). The CDR3 sequence: CASNSQAGGSYEQYF. In DNA form, the CDR3 reads TGTGCCAGCAACTCTCAAGCGGGGGGGTCCTACGAGCAGTACTTC.

The V gene is TRBV5-6, the J gene TRBJ1-2; D perhaps matches TRBD1 (6 bases). CDR1 is SGHDT and CDR2 is YYEEEE in the germline V gene. The CDR3 runs 14 residues. Between the trimmed V and J ends, which lost 6 bases and 3 bases, there was a span of 15 bases. The CDR3 loop reads CASTLATGHYGYTF. As DNA, the CDR3 is TGTGCCAGCACCCTCGCGACAGGCCACTATGGCTACACCTTC.

As to this clone: Because it lacks the conserved phenylalanine or tryptophan at the end, this CDR3 is likely a read error. Because the CDR3's place on the DNA is in doubt, the DNA is left out and the CDR3 is given as listed by TCRdb. The rearrangement uses TRBV6-1 and TRBJ2-7; the table's D gene call, TRBD1, was not cross checked with the DNA. A total of 14 residues make up the CDR3, ends included. Germline V lookup: CDR1 MNHNS, CDR2 SASEGT. This chain's CDR3 is CASSGAGTGEGFVI.

The rearrangement links TRBV18 to TRBJ2-3; the D is unclear. V dropped 2 bases and J dropped 2 bases, with 11 bases sitting between them. There are 15 residues in the CDR3. CDR1 and CDR2 from the germline V gene are KGHSH and LQKENI. The CDR3 sequence is CASSPFGVNTDTQYF. The CDR3 DNA is TGTGCCAGCTCACCATTTGGGGTAAACACAGATACGCAGTATTTT.

This chain uses TRBV10-3 with TRBJ1-1, with D uncertain. The CDR3 contains 13 residues. The ends were cut back, 10 bases at V and 3 bases at J, with 15 bases in the middle. Germline CDR1 ENHRY, CDR2 SYGVKD. CDR3 amino acids: CATAARGDTEAFF. The CDR3 nucleotides are TGTGCCACCGCGGCCCGTGGGGACACTGAAGCTTTCTTT.

The genes are TRBV11-3 and TRBJ1-1, with D uncertain. Trimming stripped 3 bases from V and 2 bases from J, with 4 bases between. Per the germline V gene, CDR1 is SGHNT and CDR2 is YENEEA. The CDR3 runs 12 residues. The CDR3 region is CASSFRNTEAFF. In DNA, the CDR3 is TGTGCCAGCAGCTTCCGTAACACTGAAGCTTTCTTT.

V and J are TRBV18 and TRBJ1-5; D is uncertain. There are 13 residues in the CDR3. Per the germline V gene, CDR1 is KGHSH and CDR2 is LQKENI. V was pared by 2 bases and J by 6 bases, with 8 bases between. CDR3 amino acids: CASSPGMSQPQHF. CDR3 nucleotides: TGTGCCAGCTCACCAGGGATGAGTCAGCCCCAGCATTTT.

The chain combines TRBV11-3 with TRBJ2-3; no firm D call. The V gene's germline CDR1 is SGHNT and CDR2 YENEEA. V shed 1 base and J shed 0 bases, with 8 bases lying between them. This CDR3 spans 15 amino acids. CDR3 coding DNA: TGTGCCAGCAGCTTAGGAGTGGGGAGCACAGATACGCAGTATTTT. Residues: CASSLGVGSTDTQYF.

This chain links TRBV6-4 with TRBJ2-2; D is unclear. Germline lookup yields CDR1 MRHNA and CDR2 SNTAGT. Trimming removed 0 bases at V and 6 bases at J, with 8 bases between. The CDR3 sequence is 14 residues long. CDR3 sequence (DNA): TGTGCCAGCAGTGACTCGGTAGGATCCGGGGAGCTGTTTTTT. This sequence encodes CASSDSVGSGELFF.